This T cell receptor (beta chain) was profiled in a study of blood T cell repertoires in COVID-19. Turning to the study itself: Both acute and convalescent COVID-19 samples were obtained from the United States, Italy and Spain. In each case, the material was cDNA or gDNA derived from T cells, B-cell-depleted T cells, or PBMCs.

The CDR3 has 13 residues. Germline lookup yields CDR1 MNHEY and CDR2 SVGAGI. Trimming took off 6 bases at V and 0 bases at J, with 6 bases between the two ends. In the original processing: Estimation of nucleated cell counts relied on the amplification of reference gene primers. This table comes from immunoSEQ multiplex PCR, and its TCRdb copy is limited to in-frame clones, with some not included. V and J calls plus clone size are reproduced from that table; the DNA served to infer D and trimming. The sample lists over 200,000 clones, 75% to 90% seen once, with just over 0.7% in the top ten. The sequence was obtained from a middle-aged man with acute or convalescent COVID-19. The sample comprised peripheral blood. The chain recombines TRBV6-5 with TRBJ1-3; D uncertain. Written as DNA, the CDR3 is TGTGCCAGCAGGAGGTTCTCTGGAAACACCATATATTTT. This sequence encodes CASRRFSGNTIYF.